The clone carrying this TCR beta chain was picked up one time. Its antigen is still unknown. Germline loops: CDR1 DFQATT, CDR2 SNEGSKA (reference sequence). Trimming removed 6 bases from V and 7 bases from J, with 10 bases in between. The CDR3 extends over 11 amino acids. These data come from a study of shared clonotypes between healthy human individuals. Overall study: CD4 naive and CD4 memory each took three plates per donor, while CD8 naive took two and CD8 memory one.

Study outcomes and limitations: Generally, estimated richness proved larger in naive subsets than it did in memory subsets. All-four-donor shared clonotypes had higher generation probabilities than non-shared clonotypes did.

A roughly 220 ng quantity of DNA, approximately 29,000 T cell genomes, went into the sorted-subset replicate PCRs. TCRdb's copy holds only in-frame clones and misses some; the assay was immunoSEQ multiplex PCR. This table holds about 680,000 clones, about 78% found once. The TCR sequence derives from a young woman in good health. This sequence joins TRBV20-1 and TRBJ2-1; D remains ambiguous. Sequenced sample: memory CD4+ T cells sorted from blood. Stated subset: CD45RA-negative fraction. The CDR3 reads CSAFPRNEQFF. CDR3 sequence (DNA): TGCAGTGCCTTTCCCAGGAATGAGCAGTTCTTC.